This T cell receptor beta chain was sequenced during a study of long-term antiretroviral therapy in people with HIV. The study, taken as a whole, reports: Collection spanned 2004 to 2017; ART regimens may be less effective than current ones.

Note on this clone: The antigen remains unidentified.

None of the participants with HIV were treated outside the United States. The germline CDR1 and CDR2 sequences are SGHNT and YYREEE (reference sequence). The junction had 10 bases not matched to a gene; V was cut back by 4 bases and J by 4 bases. This CDR3 has 16 amino acids. The assay, immunoSEQ v3.0, was run at survey level. Sequencing set out to capture about 35,000-55,000 T-cell genomes per sample. Clones were read by immunoSEQ multiplex PCR, and TCRdb kept only the in-frame ones, dropping some. The sample contains roughly 16,000 clones, under 80% of which appear only once. The chain carries TRBV5-4 and TRBJ2-2; 7 bases are a match to TRBD1. The TCR comes from a man aged 25-45 years with HIV. The sequencing used unsorted PBMCs, collected 2.1 years before starting antiretroviral therapy. The chain's CDR3 is CASSVRQGVSTGELFF. Here the CDR3 DNA reads TGTGCCAGCAGCGTTCGACAGGGTGTCAGCACCGGGGAGCTGTTTTTT.